Below, 25 T cell receptor beta chains from the same sample are listed, as sequenced in a study of blood T cell repertoires in COVID-19. Here immunoSEQ multiplex PCR was the method, and the copy in TCRdb shows in-frame clones only, minus some. The sample records over 40,000 clones, 92% being singletons. Sequencing input: peripheral blood. The receptors here all came from a human donor in a cohort sampled during active COVID-19.

The chain has TRBV3-1 (or the pseudogene TRBV3-2) and TRBJ2-7; 7 nucleotides align to TRBD1. Germline V lookup: CDR1 LGHDT, CDR2 YNNKEL (reference sequence). Trimming removed 1 base from V and 5 bases from J; junction bases left unmatched: 5. The CDR3 sequence is 14 residues long. The DNA of the CDR3 is TGTGCCAGCAGCCAAGGAGGGGGCCAGGACGAGCAGTACTTC. It encodes CASSQGGGQDEQYF.

This chain's CDR3 is CAITGGRGQGTEAFF. CDR3 DNA: TGTGCCATCACGGGGGGCCGGGGGCAGGGCACTGAAGCTTTCTTT. V and J are TRBV10-3 and TRBJ1-1; a possible D gene is TRBD1 (6 bases). Trimming pared 7 bases from V and 4 bases from J, leaving 19 bases between. Germline CDR1 and CDR2: ENHRY and SYGVKD. The CDR3 runs to 15 residues.

The chain uses TRBV14 and TRBJ1-2; tentatively, D is TRBD1 (6 bases). Trimming removed 4 bases at V and 2 bases at J, with 8 bases between. The CDR3 is 13 residues long. Germline V CDR1 and CDR2: SGHDN, FVKESK. CDR3 region: CASSPGVNYGYTF. The DNA of the CDR3 is TGTGCCAGCAGCCCAGGGGTCAACTATGGCTACACCTTC.

Only one count was recorded for this clone. The V call is TRBV21-1, the J call TRBJ1-2. TRBV21-1 is designated a pseudogene. This CDR3 region has 12 residues. The DNA for the CDR3 is TGTGCCAGCAGGCTTGCGGGGAAAGGCTACACCTTC. Amino acid sequence: CASRLAGKGYTF.

CDR3 amino acids: CASSRTSGPYEQYF. Written as DNA, the CDR3 is TGTGCCAGCTCACGGACTAGCGGGCCCTACGAGCAGTACTTC. The chain recombines TRBV18 with TRBJ2-7, with 11 positions matching TRBD2. Losses at the gene ends were 4 bases for V and 2 bases for J; bases not matched to a gene: 1. CDR3 length equals 14 residues. The germline CDR1 and CDR2 sequences are KGHSH and LQKENI.

The chain is built from TRBV12-3 or TRBV12-4 and TRBJ2-7; D gene unclear. The CDR3 has 12 residues. Trimming took off 5 bases at V and 7 bases at J, with 12 bases between the two ends. The CDR3 DNA follows: TGTGCCAGCAGTCCCTCCTTGGCAGAGCAGTACTTC. The encoded protein is CASSPSLAEQYF.

The chain is built from TRBV28 and TRBJ1-2; D remains unclear. The germline V gene encodes CDR1 MDHEN and CDR2 SYDVKM. CDR3 length: 13 residues. V shed 7 bases and J shed 4 bases, with 13 bases lying between them. CDR3 nucleotides: TGTGCCAGCACGGAGGGCGGACGCTATGGCTACACCTTC. The encoded protein is CASTEGGRYGYTF.

The chain combines TRBV2 with TRBJ1-5, with D perhaps matching TRBD1 (6 bases). This CDR3 has 15 amino acids. Germline values: CDR1 SNHLY, CDR2 FYNNEI. V shed 2 bases and J shed 9 bases, with 17 bases lying between them. This chain's CDR3 is CASSESGGGVGPQHF. CDR3 coding DNA: TGTGCCAGCAGTGAATCTGGGGGCGGCGTAGGGCCCCAGCATTTT.

The CDR3: CASSEIVTATYGYTF. The CDR3 DNA is TGTGCCAGCAGTGAAATAGTGACAGCTACCTATGGCTACACCTTC. The V call is TRBV2, the J call TRBJ1-2; possibly TRBD1 for D (5 bases). The CDR3 loop spans 15 amino acids. CDR1 SNHLY and CDR2 FYNNEI come from the germline V gene. V lost 2 bases and J 4 bases, leaving 14 bases between the germline ends.

This chain connects TRBV5-4 to TRBJ2-2; D uncertain. V was clipped by 0 bases and J by 0 bases, with 3 bases between them. This CDR3 has 14 residues. Germline CDR1 reads SGHNT; CDR2 reads YYREEE (reference sequence). CDR3 amino acids: CASSLAPNTGELFF. The CDR3 nucleotides are TGTGCCAGCAGCTTGGCTCCGAACACCGGGGAGCTGTTTTTT.

The chain uses TRBV6-5 and TRBJ2-7, with D perhaps matching TRBD2 (5 bases). From germline, CDR1 is MNHEY and CDR2 SVGAGI. The CDR3 length is 13 residues. Trimming removed 2 bases at V and 2 bases at J, with 7 bases between. The CDR3 region is CASSYPGAYEQYF. Here the CDR3 DNA reads TGTGCCAGCAGTTACCCCGGGGCCTACGAGCAGTACTTC.

The chain couples TRBV9 to TRBJ2-7, with TRBD2 matching over 7 bases. The V segment lost 1 base and the J segment 2 bases; nucleotides outside the gene matches: 6. This CDR3 spans 15 amino acids. Germline loops: CDR1 SGDLS, CDR2 YYNGEE. The DNA of the CDR3 is TGTGCCAGCAGCGTAAGCGGGATGACTACCTACGAGCAGTACTTC. Its translation is CASSVSGMTTYEQYF.

This chain links TRBV11-2 with TRBJ2-1, with 9 bases aligning to TRBD2. Germline loops: CDR1 SGHAT, CDR2 FQNNGV. This CDR3 region has 16 residues. Unmatched junction bases numbered 16, after V lost 1 base and J lost 15 bases. CDR3 in amino acids: CASSLGTGLASSNRFF. CDR3 nucleotide sequence: TGTGCCAGCAGCTTAGGGACGGGACTAGCCTCCTCGAACAGGTTCTTC.

The chain couples TRBV20-1 to TRBJ2-1; 7 bases align to TRBD1. The CDR3 is 15 residues long. Trimming took 6 bases from V and 5 from J; bases not matched to a gene: 13. The germline CDR1 and CDR2 sequences are DFQATT and SNEGSKA (reference sequence). The CDR3 loop is CSASGQAGSNNEQFF. In nucleotides, the CDR3 is TGCAGTGCAAGTGGACAGGCTGGATCAAACAATGAGCAGTTCTTC.

The chain links TRBV4-1 to TRBJ2-2, with D maybe TRBD1 (5 bases). From germline, CDR1 is MGHRA and CDR2 YSYEKL. The CDR3 is 14 residues long. V gave up 4 bases and J gave up 6 bases, with 12 bases separating them. CDR3 protein: CASSRDQGPGELFF. The CDR3 DNA is TGCGCCAGCAGCCGAGACCAGGGTCCCGGGGAGCTGTTTTTT.

The V gene is TRBV28, the J gene TRBJ2-3, with 9 bases aligning to TRBD2. With 7 bases clipped from V and 1 base from J, the junction kept 9 bases outside the gene matches. Germline V lookup: CDR1 MDHEN, CDR2 SYDVKM. The CDR3 consists of 16 residues. The CDR3 DNA reads TGTGCCAGCATCTCCGGGCGACTAGCGGGCACAGATACGCAGTATTTT. Translating it yields CASISGRLAGTDTQYF.

The chain links TRBV5-1 to TRBJ1-3, with D perhaps matching TRBD1 (5 bases). This CDR3 region has 14 residues. V was clipped by 0 bases and J by 2 bases, with 6 bases between them. Germline V gene sequence: CDR1 SGHRS, CDR2 YFSETQ. In DNA, the CDR3 is TGCGCCAGCAGCTTGGCAGGGACTGGAAACACCATATATTTT. This encodes CASSLAGTGNTIYF.

The chain combines TRBV3-1 (or the pseudogene TRBV3-2) with TRBJ2-7; TRBD1 agrees at 9 bases. Germline CDR1 and CDR2: LGHDT and YNNKEL (reference sequence). The V gene end was trimmed by 6 bases and the J gene end by 6 bases; junction bases not matched to a gene: 0. CDR3 size: 11 residues. CDR3 bases: TGTGCCAGCAGGACAGGGGGCGAGCAGTACTTC. This gives the protein CASRTGGEQYF.

The chain uses TRBV7-9 and TRBJ1-1; 7 nucleotides align to TRBD1. Germline loops: CDR1 SEHNR, CDR2 FQNEAQ (reference sequence). The CDR3 has 14 amino acids. After removal of 7 bases from V and 1 base from J, the junction contained 6 bases not matched to a gene. This chain's CDR3 is CASTKGAKNTEAFF. The CDR3 region has the DNA TGTGCCAGCACCAAGGGGGCGAAGAACACTGAAGCTTTCTTT.

Points on this clone: Different DNA sequences within this sample yield the same CDR3. The chain combines TRBV20-1 with TRBJ2-7; TRBD1 might be the D (5 bases). Germline CDR1 DFQATT, CDR2 SNEGSKA (reference sequence). Deletions cut 3 bases from V and 4 bases from J, with 16 bases between. CDR3 length equals 14 residues. The CDR3 nucleotides read TGCAGTGCTAGTATGCCTAGGGGAACTTACGAGCAGTACTTC. Amino acid sequence: CSASMPRGTYEQYF.

This clone was found once. V gene TRBV7-6 combines with J gene TRBJ2-5, with 7 positions matching TRBD2. Per germline, CDR1 SGHVS and CDR2 FNYEAQ. The trim removed 7 bases at V and 1 base at J, leaving 9 bases unmatched. The CDR3 length is 15 residues. CDR3 sequence: CASTLGAGTQETQYF. CDR3 DNA sequence: TGTGCCAGCACCCTTGGAGCGGGGACCCAAGAGACCCAGTACTTC.

In this sample, this clone turned up once. Here the CDR3 DNA reads TGTGCCAGCAGCTTTAGGGGTCGCGCCGAGCAGTACTTC. This codes for CASSFRGRAEQYF. The chain couples TRBV3-1 (or the pseudogene TRBV3-2) to TRBJ2-7; TRBD1 is a possible D gene (5 bases). Germline values: CDR1 LGHDT, CDR2 YNNKEL (reference sequence). V was cut by 5 bases and J by 6 bases, with 14 bases left in between. CDR3 length: 13 amino acids.

This clone was found once. CDR3 sequence reads: CASSLRTPAGEKLFF. The CDR3, as DNA: TGTGCCAGCAGTTTACGGACGCCCGCGGGGGAAAAACTGTTTTTT. The chain employs TRBV28 and TRBJ1-4; no definite D call. Between the trimmed V and J ends, which lost 2 bases and 8 bases, there was a span of 15 bases. The germline V gene encodes CDR1 MDHEN and CDR2 SYDVKM. The CDR3 is made up of 15 amino acids.

V gene TRBV6-2 or TRBV6-3 combines with J gene TRBJ2-7, with a possible D match to TRBD1 (6 bases). Trimming removed 2 bases at V and 4 bases at J, with 15 bases between. The CDR3 has 15 residues. The germline V gene has CDR1 MNHEY and CDR2 SVGEGT. In DNA, the CDR3 is TGTGCCAGCAGTTACCGCAGACAGGTAGATTACGAGCAGTACTTC. As protein: CASSYRRQVDYEQYF.

The gene calls are TRBV12-5 and TRBJ2-6; no firm D call. V lost 0 bases, J lost 1 base, and 7 bases lay in between. Germline lookup yields CDR1 LGHNT and CDR2 FRNRAP. CDR3 length: 16 amino acids. CDR3 nucleotide sequence: TGTGCTAGTGGTTTGGTATTGGCTTCTGGGGCCAACGTCCTGACTTTC. Residues: CASGLVLASGANVLTF.